This TCR beta chain was captured by sequencing in a study of shared T cell receptors in the human thymus. Assay: immunoSEQ multiplex PCR; the TCRdb copy retains only in-frame clones and omits some. The sample comprises some 760,000 clones, 70% to 90% of which are singletons, and around 0.0094% rests with the top ten. Germline V gives CDR1 MNHNS, CDR2 SASEGT. Trimming took off 4 bases at V and 0 bases at J, with 12 bases between the two ends. CDR3 length equals 15 residues. This clone was recorded a few times. The same data also went into a second study, on human thymus T cells. That work contributes: Congenital heart defects were the reason for the corrective surgery that the donors, healthy Finnish infants, were having.

J is TRBJ1-1 and V is TRBV6-1; D is undetermined. Material for sequencing was thymocytes. This receptor was taken from a girl younger than two with a congenital heart defect. This CDR3 reads CASSANPVVNTEAFF. Here the CDR3 DNA reads TGTGCCAGCAGTGCGAATCCAGTGGTGAACACTGAAGCTTTCTTT.